The clone carrying this T cell receptor beta chain was detected once. This sequence may be a read error, since a much larger clone differs from it by one base. The entry originates in a study of blood T cells in healthy people across ages. Combining a sample-barcoded 5' primer with a J-beta primer mix, a second PCR ran for about 6 to 11 cycles. TCRdb re-called the 5' RACE reads through MiXCR, storing one row per CDR3 protein. The sample includes 800,000 to 950,000 distinct CDR3 sequences, 29% of them seen just once. With V trimmed by 7 bases and J by 6 bases, 7 bases remained unmatched. This CDR3 has 13 amino acids. These same records also appear under a second study, on T cells of mothers and their children.

Sequencing was done on a sample of blood. This rearrangement joins TRBV12-3 or TRBV12-4 to TRBJ1-2, with 8 nucleotides matching TRBD1. The TCR originated in a middle-aged woman in good health. For the CDR3, the DNA is TGTGCCAGCACCAAACAGGGGGGCGATGGCTACACCTTC. The encoded protein is CASTKQGGDGYTF.